This is a list of T cell receptor beta chains from one sample in a study of cytomegalovirus exposure and HLA in healthy donors. Assay used: immunoSEQ multiplex PCR; TCRdb lists only in-frame clones, some missing. There are 200,000 to 250,000 clones in the sample; 77% occur only once, and less than 3% lies in the top ten. Specimen: PBMCs. The receptors here all came from a woman aged 60-75 years in good health and CMV-seropositive. The CDR3 runs from the conserved cysteine through the conserved F or W. A D gene is named only where the DNA matches it firmly. Clone size is given for some rows only: seen once, a few or many times, or a class if the clone is expanded.

clone size | J gene | V gene | D gene | CDR3 protein | CDR3 DNA
NA | TRBJ1-1 | TRBV20-1 | NA | CSAPRTDVFF | TGCAGTGCACCTCGGACTGACGTCTTCTTT
NA | TRBJ1-1 | TRBV7-9 | NA | CASSSRYSMNTEAFF | TGTGCCAGCAGCTCGCGCTACAGCATGAACACTGAAGCTTTCTTT
NA | TRBJ2-7 | TRBV7-6 | TRBD2 | CASSRGTSGRSYEQYF | TGTGCCAGCAGCCGGGGGACTAGCGGTCGCTCCTACGAGCAGTACTTC
NA | TRBJ2-7 | TRBV5-1 | TRBD1 | CASSLSGQGYEQYF | TGCGCCAGCAGCTTGTCGGGACAGGGCTACGAGCAGTACTTC
NA | TRBJ1-6 | TRBV30 | NA | CAWSPYRNSPLHF | TGTGCCTGGAGTCCATACAGGAATTCACCCCTCCACTTT
NA | TRBJ2-7 | TRBV18 | TRBD1 | CASSEWTGWGEQYF | TGTGCCAGCTCAGAGTGGACAGGCTGGGGCGAGCAGTACTTC
NA | TRBJ2-5 | TRBV7-2 | TRBD2 | CASSYQGGRGEETQYF | TGTGCCAGCAGCTACCAGGGCGGGCGGGGGGAGGAGACCCAGTACTTC
NA | TRBJ2-5 | TRBV11-2 | NA | CASSPPNREETQYF | TGTGCCAGCAGCCCCCCAAACAGGGAAGAGACCCAGTACTTC
few | TRBJ2-2 | TRBV11-2 | NA | CASSPTRPGELFF | TGTGCCAGCAGCCCGACTAGGCCCGGGGAGCTGTTTTTT
NA | TRBJ1-2 | TRBV9 | NA | CASSIRDFYGYTF | TGTGCCAGCAGCATCCGGGATTTTTATGGCTACACCTTC
NA | TRBJ2-7 | TRBV9 | TRBD2 | CASSGRTSGSIDEQYF | TGTGCCAGCAGCGGCCGGACTAGCGGGAGTATCGACGAGCAGTACTTC
NA | TRBJ2-7 | TRBV5-1 | TRBD2 | CASSFRGSSYEQYF | TGCGCCAGCAGCTTTCGCGGGAGCTCCTACGAGCAGTACTTC
NA | TRBJ2-1 | TRBV6-5 | TRBD2 | CASSRSGSTYNEQFF | TGTGCCAGCAGCCGAAGCGGGAGTACCTACAATGAGCAGTTCTTC
NA | TRBJ2-5 | TRBV5-1 | TRBD1 | CASSLGTTGGQETQYF | TGCGCCAGCAGCTTGGGGACAACAGGGGGCCAAGAGACCCAGTACTTC
NA | TRBJ1-5 | TRBV29-1 | NA | CSAGPGINQPQHF | TGCAGCGCAGGACCAGGGATCAACCAGCCCCAGCATTTT